This TCR beta chain was documented in a study of blood T cell repertoires in COVID-19. Study background: T cells, B-cell-depleted T cells, or PBMCs supplied cDNA or gDNA.

With V trimmed by 2 bases and J by 6 bases, 11 bases remained unmatched. This CDR3 region has 19 residues. Germline V gene sequence: CDR1 MNHEY, CDR2 SMNVEV (reference sequence). Methods used by the authors: Amplification of reference gene primers provided the estimated nucleated cell counts. Repertoires were generated with immunoSEQ multiplex PCR, while TCRdb's copy carries only in-frame clones and drops some. For V, J and clone size, that table is used; D and trimming come from the DNA. The data hold 55,000 to 80,000 clones, with less than 90% observed a single time. The sequence was obtained from a woman aged 80 or over with acute or convalescent COVID-19. Sequencing used peripheral blood. This chain links TRBV27 with TRBJ2-1, with 15 bases fitting TRBD2. CDR3 nucleotides: TGTGCCAGCAGTTTAACCAGGGCGGGGGGACTAGCGGGAGGCAATGAGCAGTTCTTC. This codes for CASSLTRAGGLAGGNEQFF.